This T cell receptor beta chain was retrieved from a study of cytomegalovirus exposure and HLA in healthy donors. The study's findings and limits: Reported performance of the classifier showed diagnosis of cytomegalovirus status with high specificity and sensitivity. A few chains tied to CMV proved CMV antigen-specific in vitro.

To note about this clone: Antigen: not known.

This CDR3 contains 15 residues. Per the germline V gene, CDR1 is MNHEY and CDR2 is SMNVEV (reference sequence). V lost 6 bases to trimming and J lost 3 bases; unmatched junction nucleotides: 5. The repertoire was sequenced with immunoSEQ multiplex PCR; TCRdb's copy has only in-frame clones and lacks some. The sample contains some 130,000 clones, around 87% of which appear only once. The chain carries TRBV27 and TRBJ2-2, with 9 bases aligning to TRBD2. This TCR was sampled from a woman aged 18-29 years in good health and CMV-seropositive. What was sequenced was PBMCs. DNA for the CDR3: TGTGCCAGCAGCCCGGCGGGAGGGTACACCGGGGAGCTGTTTTTT. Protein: CASSPAGGYTGELFF.